This T cell receptor (beta chain) was recovered during a study of regulatory T cells in long-lasting Graves disease. Across the whole study: Graves' patients, newly diagnosed, had taken antithyroid drugs under 3 months. Regarding the study as a whole: Persistent disease samples used TRBV28, TRBJ1-2 and TRBJ2-5 preferentially. A greater number of public clonotypes (2,741) was shared by persistent patients than by new patients (roughly 880).

Trimming left V 3 bases short and J 2 bases short, with 7 bases between. Per the germline V gene, CDR1 is MDHEN and CDR2 is SYDVKM. The CDR3 runs 14 residues. At least ten counts were recorded for this clonotype. Its target is not known. The sample's time point: newly diagnosed GD, antithyroid drugs for less than 3 months. The authors made the TCR library using RNA they extracted from PBMCs. In building TCR beta libraries, iRepertoire HTBI primers were used together with Arm-PCR of CDR3 regions. MiXCR, applied by TCRdb to the multiplex PCR reads, yields one record per CDR3 protein. In the table there are more than 300,000 distinct CDR3 sequences, roughly a sixth of which are singletons.

The origin of this receptor is a female donor with Graves disease. V is TRBV28 and J is TRBJ2-2; D is perhaps TRBD2 (6 bases). The material sequenced was peripheral blood mononuclear cells (PBMCs), taken at new diagnosis, from a patient treated with antithyroid drugs. The CDR3 bases are TGTGCCAGCAGTTTCGCGGGAAACACCGGGGAGCTGTTTTTT. Its protein is CASSFAGNTGELFF. The full variable domain, its missing parts supplied by reference TRBV28 and TRBJ2-2, is DVKVTQSSRYLVKRTGEKVFLECVQDMDHENMFWYRQDPGLGLRLIYFSYDVKMKEKGDIPEGYSVSREKKERFSLILESASTNQTSMYLCASSFAGNTGELFFGEGSRLTVL.